Listed here are 32 T cell receptor beta chains from one sample, sequenced in a study of CD8 T cells in Susac syndrome. Random hexamers were used to reverse transcribe 0.5 to 1 ug of RNA. TCRdb fed the immunoSEQ multiplex PCR reads into MiXCR, producing one record per CDR3 protein. The sample yields approximately 190,000 distinct CDR3 sequences, under 97% seen once. Sequenced: CD4+ T cells from PBMCs. The source is a human donor with Susac syndrome.

The CDR3 sequence is CASRFIRDSLPGELFF. DNA of the CDR3: TGTGCCAGTAGATTCATCCGGGACTCCCTTCCCGGGGAGCTGTTTTTT. The rearrangement links TRBV19 to TRBJ2-2; D is perhaps TRBD2 (6 bases). This CDR3 spans 16 amino acids. V lost 6 bases and J lost 6, with 20 bases in between. Germline V gene lookup returns CDR1 LNHDA and CDR2 SQIVND (reference sequence).

The genes are TRBV18 and TRBJ2-3; no firm D call. The CDR3 spans 15 residues. CDR1 is KGHSH and CDR2 is LQKENI in the germline V gene. V was shortened by 3 bases and J by 0 bases, with 10 bases between the two germline ends. CDR3 loop: CASSPTGPSTDTQYF. DNA for the CDR3: TGTGCCAGCTCACCTACCGGGCCTAGCACAGATACGCAGTATTTT.

This clonotype was recorded once. This chain connects TRBV5-1 to TRBJ1-2; maybe TRBD1 (5 bases). The CDR3 consists of 14 residues. V lost 0 bases and J 2 bases, leaving 8 bases between the germline ends. Germline CDR1 and CDR2: SGHRS and YFSETQ. The CDR3 sequence is CASSLVQANYGYTF. The CDR3, as DNA: TGCGCCAGCAGCTTGGTACAGGCGAACTATGGCTACACCTTC.

The CDR3 DNA sequence: TGTGCCAGCAGCCCCTGGACTAGAGGAGATGAGCAGTTCTTC. As protein: CASSPWTRGDEQFF. The J gene is TRBJ2-1, the V gene TRBV9; 7 bases are a match to TRBD2. CDR3 length: 14 residues. CDR1 and CDR2 from the germline V gene are SGDLS and YYNGEE. The J segment lost 8 bases and the V segment lost 4 bases, leaving 9 bases of the junction unmatched.

The chain carries TRBV7-9 and TRBJ2-7; D gene unclear. The germline CDR1 and CDR2 sequences are SEHNR and FQNEAQ (reference sequence). Trimming removed 7 bases from V and 6 bases from J, with 22 bases in between. CDR3 size: 15 residues. The chain's CDR3 is CASTRGARADREQYF. The CDR3 region has the DNA TGTGCCAGCACCCGAGGCGCCCGGGCAGATCGCGAGCAGTACTTC. The full variable domain, in which reference TRBV7-9 and TRBJ2-7 provide the parts outside the CDR3, is DTGVSQNPRHKITKRGQNVTFRCDPISEHNRLYWYRQTLGQGPEFLTYFQNEAQLEKSRLLSDRFSAERPKGSFSTLEIQRTEQGDSAMYLCASTRGARADREQYFGPGTRLTVT.

V usage is TRBV5-6 and J usage is TRBJ2-5, with D possibly being TRBD1 (5 bases). Germline CDR1 reads SGHDT; CDR2 reads YYEEEE. V was trimmed by 0 bases and J by 7 bases, leaving 13 bases between them. CDR3 length: 14 amino acids. CDR3: CASSLAVGLMTQYF. The DNA of the CDR3 is TGTGCCAGCAGCTTGGCGGTGGGGCTAATGACCCAGTACTTC. The full variable domain, in which reference TRBV5-6 and TRBJ2-5 provide the parts outside the CDR3, is DAGVTQSPTHLIKTRGQQVTLRCSPKSGHDTVSWYQQALGQGPQFIFQYYEEEERQRGNFPDRFSGHQFPNYSSELNVNALLLGDSALYLCASSLAVGLMTQYFGPGTRLLVL.

This sequence joins TRBV20-1 and TRBJ2-5; 11 nucleotides match TRBD2. This CDR3 has 13 amino acids. Looked up from germline, CDR1 is DFQATT and CDR2 is SNEGSKA (reference sequence). With 5 bases clipped from V and 4 bases from J, the junction kept 3 bases outside the gene matches. For the CDR3, the DNA is TGCAGTGCTCACGGGACTAGCGGAGAGACCCAGTACTTC. Translating gives CSAHGTSGETQYF.

The chain recombines TRBV4-1 with TRBJ2-1; D is unresolved. Trimming removed 1 base at V and 2 bases at J, with 15 bases between. CDR3 length: 17 amino acids. Germline CDR1 MGHRA, CDR2 YSYEKL. CDR3 nucleotide sequence: TGCGCCAGCAGCCAAGTCGTCGTCTATGGCCCCTACAATGAGCAGTTCTTC. This gives the protein CASSQVVVYGPYNEQFF.

The chain has TRBV27 and TRBJ1-2, with 9 bases identical to TRBD1. Germline CDR1 reads MNHEY; CDR2 reads SMNVEV (reference sequence). This CDR3 is 14 amino acids long. Trimming took 7 bases from V and 4 from J; bases not matched to a gene: 7. CDR3: CASKNRGLSYGYTF. The CDR3 region has the DNA TGTGCCAGCAAAAACAGGGGGCTGAGCTATGGCTACACCTTC.

The CDR3 coding sequence is TGTGCCAGCAGCCAAGATCTCGCAGTGGGCGAAAAACTGTTTTTT. The encoded protein is CASSQDLAVGEKLFF. The chain is built from TRBV3-1 and TRBJ1-4, with D unclear. The ends were cut back, 0 bases at V and 8 bases at J, with 13 bases in the middle. The CDR3 consists of 15 residues. Germline lookup yields CDR1 LGHDT and CDR2 YNNKEL (reference sequence).

V usage is TRBV29-1 and J usage is TRBJ1-2, with unresolved D. The V and J ends lost 3 bases and 2 bases respectively, with 7 bases between them. The germline gives CDR1 SQVTM, CDR2 ANQGSEA. This CDR3 has 12 amino acids. The CDR3 DNA sequence: TGCAGCGTTGATAGACCGAACTATGGCTACACCTTC. Its protein is CSVDRPNYGYTF. Together with reference TRBV29-1 and TRBJ1-2, the CDR3 gives the full variable domain: SAVISQKPSRDICQRGTSLTIQCQVDSQVTMMFWYRQQPGQSLTLIATANQGSEATYESGFVIDKFPISRPNLTFSTLTVSNMSPEDSSIYLCSVDRPNYGYTFGSGTRLTVV.

This rearrangement joins TRBV30 to TRBJ1-5; D call uncertain. Per the germline V gene, CDR1 is GTSNPN and CDR2 is SVGIG (reference sequence). This CDR3 region has 14 residues. Trimming removed 2 bases from V and 3 bases from J, with 11 bases in between. CDR3 sequence reads: CAWSSGIDNQPQHF. The CDR3 nucleotides read TGTGCCTGGAGTTCCGGGATCGACAATCAGCCCCAGCATTTT.

This rearrangement joins TRBV19 to TRBJ1-1; D remains ambiguous. Germline CDR1 is LNHDA and CDR2 is SQIVND (reference sequence). This CDR3 has 11 amino acids. V lost 4 bases, J lost 7 bases, and 7 bases lay in between. DNA of the CDR3: TGTGCCAGTAGTACCTGGGGTGAAGCTTTCTTT. Encoded protein: CASSTWGEAFF.

The chain joins TRBV29-1 to TRBJ2-5; D possibly corresponds to TRBD1 (5 bases). The germline gives CDR1 SQVTM, CDR2 ANQGSEA. Trimming cost V 7 bases and J 4 bases, with 19 bases left between them. The CDR3 extends over 14 amino acids. The CDR3 coding sequence is TGCAGCGCCGACGTCAGGGTGATAGGAGAGACCCAGTACTTC. The encoded protein is CSADVRVIGETQYF.

J is TRBJ2-2 and V is TRBV9, with D maybe TRBD1 (6 bases). Germline V gives CDR1 SGDLS, CDR2 YYNGEE. This CDR3 has 16 residues. V was pared by 0 bases and J by 0 bases, with 9 bases between. The CDR3 region is CASSVGGLPNTGELFF. DNA for the CDR3: TGTGCCAGCAGCGTAGGGGGGCTCCCGAACACCGGGGAGCTGTTTTTT.

CDR3 in amino acids: CAWSSRQGSYTF. The CDR3 DNA follows: TGTGCCTGGAGCTCTAGACAGGGTAGCTACACCTTC. The genes are TRBV30 and TRBJ1-2, with TRBD1 matching 7 bases. Germline V CDR1 and CDR2: GTSNPN, SVGIG (reference sequence). With V trimmed by 3 bases and J by 9 bases, 7 bases remained unmatched. This CDR3 is 12 amino acids long.

This clonotype came up once. This rearrangement joins TRBV15 to TRBJ2-1; tentatively, D is TRBD2 (7 bases). The germline gives CDR1 LNHNV, CDR2 YYDKDF (reference sequence). The CDR3 consists of 15 residues. The V end was cut by 6 bases, the J end by 9 bases, with 21 bases between. CDR3: CATSRYREGSSEQFF. DNA of the CDR3: TGTGCCACCAGTAGGTACAGGGAGGGGTCGAGTGAGCAGTTCTTC.

The chain combines TRBV5-1 with TRBJ1-1, with TRBD1 matching 7 bases. From germline, CDR1 is SGHRS and CDR2 YFSETQ. This CDR3 has 15 residues. V was pared by 1 base and J by 3 bases, with 6 bases of the junction left unmatched. The CDR3 sequence is CASSLRGGIDTEAFF. CDR3 bases: TGCGCCAGCAGCTTGAGAGGGGGCATCGACACTGAAGCTTTCTTT.

The chain has TRBV29-1 and TRBJ2-3; TRBD1 might be the D (5 bases). The CDR3 is made up of 14 amino acids. V lost 2 bases, J lost 4 bases, and 13 bases lay in between. CDR1 SQVTM and CDR2 ANQGSEA come from the germline V gene. CDR3 nucleotide sequence: TGCAGCGTTGAAATTGGACAATCGGCAGATACGCAGTATTTT. It yields the protein CSVEIGQSADTQYF.

This CDR3 reads CASSSTMTGSYNEQFF. The CDR3 DNA is TGTGCCAGCAGCTCTACTATGACGGGAAGCTACAATGAGCAGTTCTTC. The chain links TRBV5-6 to TRBJ2-1; tentatively, D is TRBD2 (5 bases). Germline V gene lookup returns CDR1 SGHDT and CDR2 YYEEEE. CDR3 size: 16 residues. V lost 3 bases, J lost 3 bases, and 16 bases lay in between.

The chain links TRBV2 to TRBJ2-3; a possible D gene is TRBD1 (6 bases). The CDR3 loop spans 15 amino acids. V was pared by 4 bases and J by 0 bases, with 11 bases between. CDR1 and CDR2 from the germline V gene are SNHLY and FYNNEI. In nucleotides, the CDR3 is TGTGCCAGCAGTGTCCAGGGGTCGAGCACAGATACGCAGTATTTT. This translates into CASSVQGSSTDTQYF.

The chain joins TRBV12-3 or TRBV12-4 to TRBJ2-5; tentatively, D is TRBD1 or TRBD2 (6 bases each). The V gene lost 3 bases and the J gene lost 7 bases, with 12 bases spanning the gap. This CDR3 has 13 residues. The CDR3 spells CASSFRGVRTQYF. In nucleotides, the CDR3 is TGTGCCAGCAGTTTTAGGGGGGTGAGGACCCAGTACTTC.

DNA for the CDR3: TGTGCCTGGATGAGCAGCCCCTACGAGCAGTACTTC. Translated, it gives CAWMSSPYEQYF. J is TRBJ2-7 and V is TRBV30; no definite D call. The length of the CDR3 is 12 residues. Trimming left V 4 bases short and J 2 bases short, with 9 bases between. The V gene's germline CDR1 is GTSNPN and CDR2 SVGIG (reference sequence).

V gene TRBV5-1 combines with J gene TRBJ1-6, with 9 bases that match TRBD1. Losses at the gene ends were 7 bases for V and 10 bases for J; bases not matched to a gene: 6. The CDR3 is 13 amino acids. Per the germline V gene, CDR1 is SGHRS and CDR2 is YFSETQ. The CDR3 protein is CASRGQGGSPLHF. The CDR3 region has the DNA TGCGCCAGCCGGGGACAGGGTGGATCACCCCTCCACTTT. Full variable domain (remainder filled in from reference TRBV5-1 and TRBJ1-6): KAGVTQTPRYLIKTRGQQVTLSCSPISGHRSVSWYQQTPGQGLQFLFEYFSETQRNKGNFPGRFSGRQFSNSRSEMNVSTLELGDSALYLCASRGQGGSPLHFGNGTRLTVT.

The chain joins TRBV28 to TRBJ2-6, with D unresolved. Trimming pared 0 bases from V and 1 base from J, leaving 10 bases between. CDR3 length equals 17 residues. The germline gives CDR1 MDHEN, CDR2 SYDVKM. CDR3 sequence: CASSLWGSSSGANVLTF. As DNA, the CDR3 is TGTGCCAGCAGTTTATGGGGCAGCTCGTCTGGGGCCAACGTCCTGACTTTC.

The rearrangement links TRBV4-2 to TRBJ2-2, with D possibly being TRBD1 (5 bases). Between the trimmed V and J ends, which lost 2 bases and 6 bases, there was a span of 16 bases. The V gene's germline CDR1 is LGHNA and CDR2 YNFKEQ. The CDR3 runs to 16 residues. The CDR3 sequence is CASSQSGPLGPGELFF. The CDR3 DNA is TGTGCCAGCAGCCAATCAGGACCCTTGGGGCCCGGGGAGCTGTTTTTT.

The gene calls are TRBV7-2 and TRBJ2-3, with no clear D. Germline CDR1 and CDR2: SGHTA and FQGNSA. This CDR3 spans 14 amino acids. V lost 3 bases to trimming and J lost 4 bases, with 11 bases between them. CDR3 in amino acids: CASSLSGGADTQYF. The CDR3 region has the DNA TGTGCCAGCAGCTTGTCCGGTGGGGCAGATACGCAGTATTTT.

V gene TRBV7-2 combines with J gene TRBJ1-2; 8 bases are shared with TRBD1. Germline V lookup: CDR1 SGHTA, CDR2 FQGNSA. CDR3 length: 13 amino acids. The ends lost 5 bases at V and 8 bases at J; junction bases unmatched: 7. The CDR3 region has the DNA TGTGCCAGCAGCGCGGACAGGGTATGGGGCTACACCTTC. Amino acid sequence: CASSADRVWGYTF.

This clonotype was recorded only once. The chain is built from TRBV15 and TRBJ2-7, with no clear D. There are 13 residues in the CDR3. The germline V gene encodes CDR1 LNHNV and CDR2 YYDKDF (reference sequence). V was clipped by 6 bases and J by 6 bases, with 15 bases between them. CDR3 in DNA: TGTGCCACCAGAAGTTGGGGAACTGCCGAGCAGTACTTC. It translates to CATRSWGTAEQYF. Combining the CDR3 with reference TRBV15 and TRBJ2-7 gives the whole variable domain DAMVIQNPRYQVTQFGKPVTLSCSQTLNHNVMYWYQQKSSQAPKLLFHYYDKDFNNEADTPDNFQSRRPNTSFCFLDIRSPGLGDTAMYLCATRSWGTAEQYFGPGTRLTVT.

The chain has TRBV4-1 and TRBJ2-5; a weak D match, TRBD2 (7 bases). Germline-derived CDR1 and CDR2 are MGHRA and YSYEKL. The CDR3 is 17 residues long. V was pared by 3 bases and J by 0 bases, with 17 bases between. CDR3 sequence: CASSHPRKGGYQETQYF. Here the CDR3 DNA reads TGCGCCAGCAGCCACCCCCGTAAGGGGGGGTACCAAGAGACCCAGTACTTC.

This chain connects TRBV7-8 to TRBJ1-2; 11 bases are a match to TRBD1. The CDR3 has 15 amino acids. V gave up 5 bases and J gave up 4 bases; unmatched junction bases: 6. Germline V gives CDR1 SGHVS, CDR2 FQNEAQ. This CDR3 is CASSTRTGGSYGYTF. In DNA, the CDR3 is TGTGCCAGCAGCACGAGGACAGGGGGCAGCTATGGCTACACCTTC.

V and J are TRBV12-3 or TRBV12-4 and TRBJ2-4; possible D gene TRBD1, 6 bases. Trimming took off 6 bases at V and 8 bases at J, with 14 bases between the two ends. This CDR3 has 13 residues. CDR3 in amino acids: CASSPDRRDIQYF. CDR3 coding DNA: TGTGCCAGCAGCCCAGACAGGCGTGACATTCAGTACTTC.